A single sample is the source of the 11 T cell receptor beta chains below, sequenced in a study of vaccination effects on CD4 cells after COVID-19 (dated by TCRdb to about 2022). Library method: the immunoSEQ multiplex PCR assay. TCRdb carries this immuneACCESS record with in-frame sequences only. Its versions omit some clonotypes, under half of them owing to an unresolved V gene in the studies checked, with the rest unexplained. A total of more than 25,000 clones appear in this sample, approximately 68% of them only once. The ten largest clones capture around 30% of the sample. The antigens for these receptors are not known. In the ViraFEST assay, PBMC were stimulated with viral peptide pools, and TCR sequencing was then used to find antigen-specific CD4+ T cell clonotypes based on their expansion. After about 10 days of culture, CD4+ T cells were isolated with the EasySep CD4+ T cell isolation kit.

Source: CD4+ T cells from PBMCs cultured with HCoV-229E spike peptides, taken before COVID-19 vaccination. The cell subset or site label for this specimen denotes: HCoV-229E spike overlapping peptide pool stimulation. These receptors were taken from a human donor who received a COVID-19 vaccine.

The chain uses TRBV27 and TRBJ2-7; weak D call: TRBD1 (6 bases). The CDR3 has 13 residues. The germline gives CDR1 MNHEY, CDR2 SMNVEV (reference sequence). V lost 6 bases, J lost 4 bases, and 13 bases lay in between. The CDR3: CASSSHRAYEQYF. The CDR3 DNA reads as TGTGCCAGCAGCAGCCACAGGGCTTACGAGCAGTACTTC.

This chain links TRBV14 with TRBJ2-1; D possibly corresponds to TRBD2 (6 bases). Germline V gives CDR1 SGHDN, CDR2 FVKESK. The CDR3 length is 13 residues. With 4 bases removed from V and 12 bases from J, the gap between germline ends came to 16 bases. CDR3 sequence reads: CASSRRVQSGQFF. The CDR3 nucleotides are TGTGCCAGCAGCCGGAGGGTCCAGAGCGGGCAGTTCTTC.

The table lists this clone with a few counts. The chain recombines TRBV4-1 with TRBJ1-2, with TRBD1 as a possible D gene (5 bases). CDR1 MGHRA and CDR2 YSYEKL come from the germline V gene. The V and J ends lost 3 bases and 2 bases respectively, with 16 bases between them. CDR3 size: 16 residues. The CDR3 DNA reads TGCGCCAGCAGCCAGCCCACCCGGACACGGAACTATGGCTACACCTTC. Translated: CASSQPTRTRNYGYTF.

The CDR3 bases are TGTGCCAGCAGCCGCACACGACCCTACGAGTGGCAGTACTTC. This codes for CASSRTRPYEWQYF. The chain is built from TRBV14 and TRBJ2-7; D is undetermined. CDR1 and CDR2 from the germline V gene are SGHDN and FVKESK. Trimming pared 4 bases from V and 9 bases from J, leaving 19 bases between. CDR3 length equals 14 residues. The full variable domain, with the rest looked up from reference TRBV14 and TRBJ2-7, is EAGVTQFPSHSVIEKGQTVTLRCDPISGHDNLYWYRRVMGKEIKFLLHFVKESKQDESGMPNNRFLAERTGGTYSTLKVQPAELEDSGVYFCASSRTRPYEWQYFGPGTRLTVT.

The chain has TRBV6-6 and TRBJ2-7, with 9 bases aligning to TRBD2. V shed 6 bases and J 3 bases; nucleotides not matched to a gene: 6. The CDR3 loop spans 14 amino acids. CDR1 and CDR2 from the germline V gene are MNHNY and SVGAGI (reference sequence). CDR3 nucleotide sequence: TGTGCCAGCAGCGGCTCTAGCGGGATCTACGAGCAGTACTTC. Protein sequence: CASSGSSGIYEQYF.

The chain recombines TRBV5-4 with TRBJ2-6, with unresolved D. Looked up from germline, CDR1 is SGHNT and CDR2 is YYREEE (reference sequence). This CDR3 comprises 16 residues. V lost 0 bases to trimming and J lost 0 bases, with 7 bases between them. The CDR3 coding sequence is TGTGCCAGCAGCTTGGGCAGTTACTCTGGGGCCAACGTCCTGACTTTC. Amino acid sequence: CASSLGSYSGANVLTF.

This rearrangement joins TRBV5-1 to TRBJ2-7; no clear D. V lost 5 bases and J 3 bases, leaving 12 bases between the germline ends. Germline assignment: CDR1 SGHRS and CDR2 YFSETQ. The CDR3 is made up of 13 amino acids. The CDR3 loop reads CASRETANYEQYF. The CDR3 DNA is TGCGCCAGCAGAGAGACGGCGAACTACGAGCAGTACTTC.

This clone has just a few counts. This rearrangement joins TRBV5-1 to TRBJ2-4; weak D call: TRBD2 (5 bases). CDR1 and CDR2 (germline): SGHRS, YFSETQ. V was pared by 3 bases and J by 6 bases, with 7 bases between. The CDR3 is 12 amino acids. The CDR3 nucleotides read TGCGCCAGCAGCTCGGCGGGAAACATTCAGTACTTC. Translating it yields CASSSAGNIQYF.

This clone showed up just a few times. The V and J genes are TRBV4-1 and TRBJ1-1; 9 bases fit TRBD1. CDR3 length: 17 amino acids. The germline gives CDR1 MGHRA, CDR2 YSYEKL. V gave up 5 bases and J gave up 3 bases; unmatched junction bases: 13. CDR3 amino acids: CASSGVLGGQGYTEAFF. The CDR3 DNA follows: TGCGCCAGCAGCGGTGTCTTGGGTGGACAGGGGTACACTGAAGCTTTCTTT.

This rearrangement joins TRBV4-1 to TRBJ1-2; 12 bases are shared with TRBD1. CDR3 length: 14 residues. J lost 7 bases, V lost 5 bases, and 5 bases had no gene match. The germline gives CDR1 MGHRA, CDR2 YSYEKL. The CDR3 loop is CASSKGTGGFGYTF. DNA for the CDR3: TGCGCCAGCAGCAAAGGGACAGGGGGCTTTGGCTACACCTTC.

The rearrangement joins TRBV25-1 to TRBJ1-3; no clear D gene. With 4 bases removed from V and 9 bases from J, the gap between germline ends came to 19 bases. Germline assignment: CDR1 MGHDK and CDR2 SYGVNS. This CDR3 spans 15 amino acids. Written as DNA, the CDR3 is TGTGCCAGCAGTGTAGATTCGAGAGGTTTGAGCACCATATATTTT. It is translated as CASSVDSRGLSTIYF.